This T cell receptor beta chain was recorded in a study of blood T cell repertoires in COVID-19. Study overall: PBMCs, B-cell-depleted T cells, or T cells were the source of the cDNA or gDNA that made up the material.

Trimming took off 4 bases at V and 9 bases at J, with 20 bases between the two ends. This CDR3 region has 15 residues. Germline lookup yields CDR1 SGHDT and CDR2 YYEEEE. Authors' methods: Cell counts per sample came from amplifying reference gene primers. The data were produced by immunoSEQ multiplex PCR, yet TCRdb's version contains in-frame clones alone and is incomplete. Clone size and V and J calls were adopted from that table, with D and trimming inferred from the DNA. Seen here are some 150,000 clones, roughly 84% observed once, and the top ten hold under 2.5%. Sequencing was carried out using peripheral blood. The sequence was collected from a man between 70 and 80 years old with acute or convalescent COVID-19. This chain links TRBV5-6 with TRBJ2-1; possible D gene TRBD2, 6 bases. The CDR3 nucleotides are TGTGCCAGCAGCCCTATCGGAGGGCCTGTTCGTGAGCAGTTCTTC. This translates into CASSPIGGPVREQFF.